A single sample is the source of the 32 T cell receptor beta chains below, sequenced in a study of blood T cell repertoires in COVID-19. Using immunoSEQ multiplex PCR, the repertoire was profiled, and TCRdb retains in-frame clones only, with some absent. The sample records tens of thousands of clones, about 92% being singletons. The sequenced material came from peripheral blood. All receptors come from a man aged 45-60 years with COVID-19, enrolled during active disease.

The chain joins TRBV2 to TRBJ1-2; possibly TRBD1 for D (5 bases). The CDR3 has 17 residues. V lost 4 bases to trimming and J lost 4 bases, with 22 bases between them. Germline CDR1 is SNHLY and CDR2 is FYNNEI. The CDR3, as DNA: TGTGCCAGCAGTGTTCCGTTAACCACGGAGGGGAGCTATGGCTACACCTTC. This translates into CASSVPLTTEGSYGYTF.

This clone was detected only once. The chain links TRBV7-9 to TRBJ2-5; perhaps TRBD2 as D (5 bases). There are 13 residues in the CDR3. Germline-derived CDR1 and CDR2 are SEHNR and FQNEAQ (reference sequence). Trimming cost V 5 bases and J 5 bases, with 12 bases left between them. The DNA for the CDR3 is TGTGCCAGCAGCACAACTAGTTCTGAGACCCAGTACTTC. It translates to CASSTTSSETQYF.

This clone came up a few times. This rearrangement joins TRBV12-5 to TRBJ2-3, with TRBD2 matching 13 bases. Germline V gene sequence: CDR1 LGHNT, CDR2 FRNRAP. The V and J ends lost 4 bases and 3 bases, in that order; junction bases with no gene match: 4. This CDR3 is built from 16 residues. The CDR3 is CASGSPTSGRTDTQYF. DNA of the CDR3: TGTGCTAGTGGTTCCCCGACTAGCGGGAGGACAGATACGCAGTATTTT.

The chain is built from TRBV29-1 and TRBJ2-4; D possibly corresponds to TRBD1 (5 bases). The CDR3 contains 13 residues. Trimming pared 6 bases from V and 4 bases from J, leaving 13 bases between. Germline V lookup: CDR1 SQVTM, CDR2 ANQGSEA. CDR3 amino acids: CSVAGSPKNIQYF. The DNA of the CDR3 is TGCAGCGTGGCAGGGTCCCCGAAAAACATTCAGTACTTC.

DNA for the CDR3: TGTGCCAGCAGTCCCTGGACAGGGGATTATGAAAAACTGTTTTTT. Translation gives CASSPWTGDYEKLFF. The chain uses TRBV2 and TRBJ1-4; 9 nucleotides align to TRBD1. This CDR3 contains 15 residues. Germline V gene data show CDR1 as SNHLY and CDR2 as FYNNEI. J was trimmed by 6 bases and V by 5 bases; bases with no gene match: 7.

The chain combines TRBV5-4 with TRBJ2-1; 8 positions match TRBD2. The CDR3 runs to 15 residues. Germline lookup yields CDR1 SGHNT and CDR2 YYREEE (reference sequence). J lost 2 bases, V lost 1 base, and 2 bases had no gene match. The CDR3 nucleotides read TGTGCCAGCAGCTTGCGGCGGGAGGCCTACAATGAGCAGTTCTTC. Translating it yields CASSLRREAYNEQFF.

The V and J genes are TRBV25-1 and TRBJ2-7, with D possibly TRBD2 on 5 matching bases. V dropped 7 bases and J dropped 5 bases, with 18 bases sitting between them. Germline CDR1 is MGHDK and CDR2 is SYGVNS. This CDR3 has 14 amino acids. The CDR3 sequence is CASKTRENKHEQYF. The CDR3 DNA follows: TGTGCCAGCAAGACCCGGGAAAATAAACACGAGCAGTACTTC.

This chain connects TRBV7-6 to TRBJ2-1; the match to TRBD2 covers 7 bases. CDR3 length: 16 residues. Losses at the gene ends were 3 bases for V and 8 bases for J; bases not matched to a gene: 13. Germline loops: CDR1 SGHVS, CDR2 FNYEAQ. Here the CDR3 DNA reads TGTGCCAGCAGCTTGGTGGGACTATTCGGTTCGGATGAGCAGTTCTTC. Protein product: CASSLVGLFGSDEQFF.

This clone has only one observation. The chain links TRBV7-9 to TRBJ2-2; TRBD1 matches 11 bases. Trimming cost V 5 bases and J 3 bases; bases outside gene matches: 5. Per germline, CDR1 SEHNR and CDR2 FQNEAQ (reference sequence). CDR3 size: 16 residues. In DNA form, the CDR3 reads TGTGCCAGCAGCGCGGGACAGGGGGAAGACACCGGGGAGCTGTTTTTT. Amino acid sequence: CASSAGQGEDTGELFF.

The V and J genes are TRBV27 and TRBJ1-5; D perhaps matches TRBD1 (5 bases). The CDR3 covers 16 residues. Germline V lookup: CDR1 MNHEY, CDR2 SMNVEV (reference sequence). The V gene lost 1 base and the J gene lost 3 bases, with 13 bases spanning the gap. The CDR3 DNA follows: TGTGCCAGCAGTTTATGGGGGGGGGACTCCAATCAGCCCCAGCATTTT. Residues: CASSLWGGDSNQPQHF.

The chain combines TRBV6-5 with TRBJ2-7, with 7 bases lining up with TRBD1. After removal of 6 bases from V and 3 bases from J, the junction contained 11 bases not matched to a gene. Per germline, CDR1 MNHEY and CDR2 SVGAGI. The CDR3 is 15 residues long. The CDR3 loop reads CASRFRGYRVYEQYF. The DNA for the CDR3 is TGTGCCAGCAGATTCAGGGGGTACCGTGTCTACGAGCAGTACTTC.

The chain links TRBV5-1 to TRBJ2-7; the match to TRBD1 covers 11 bases. V gave up 5 bases and J gave up 2 bases; unmatched junction bases: 6. The germline gives CDR1 SGHRS, CDR2 YFSETQ. This CDR3 is built from 15 residues. CDR3 in amino acids: CASRTGTGGPYEQYF. In DNA form, the CDR3 reads TGCGCCAGCAGGACCGGGACAGGGGGACCCTACGAGCAGTACTTC.

The chain joins TRBV5-6 to TRBJ1-6, with D possibly matching TRBD1 (5 bases). This CDR3 has 14 residues. In germline, CDR1 is SGHDT, CDR2 YYEEEE. The germline V and J ends were trimmed by 6 bases and 9 bases, with 16 bases remaining between them. In nucleotides, the CDR3 is TGTGCCAGCAATCGACAGACCTCAGGTTCACCCCTCCACTTT. Residues: CASNRQTSGSPLHF.

V gene TRBV5-1 combines with J gene TRBJ2-3, with 11 bases lining up with TRBD1. Germline V gives CDR1 SGHRS, CDR2 YFSETQ. The CDR3 extends over 20 amino acids. The V gene end was trimmed by 1 base and the J gene end by 0 bases; junction bases not matched to a gene: 13. The DNA of the CDR3 is TGCGCCAGCAGCTTGTTCCTAGGACAGGGGGCCGTACCTAGCACAGATACGCAGTATTTT. The encoded protein is CASSLFLGQGAVPSTDTQYF.

The chain is built from TRBV11-2 and TRBJ2-5; no firm D call. CDR3 length: 14 residues. Trimming removed 0 bases at V and 1 base at J, with 6 bases between. Germline CDR1 reads SGHAT; CDR2 reads FQNNGV. CDR3 residues: CASSLERIQETQYF. CDR3 nucleotides: TGTGCCAGCAGCTTAGAGAGGATCCAAGAGACCCAGTACTTC.

This clone has a handful of counts. The chain has TRBV2 and TRBJ1-5; D gene uncertain. The CDR3 covers 15 residues. V was pared by 6 bases and J by 1 base, with 13 bases between. The germline V gene encodes CDR1 SNHLY and CDR2 FYNNEI. The CDR3 protein is CASRLQKLSNQPQHF. The CDR3, as DNA: TGTGCCAGCAGGTTACAGAAACTCAGCAATCAGCCCCAGCATTTT.

The rearrangement links TRBV4-1 to TRBJ2-3; weak D call: TRBD2 (5 bases). The CDR3 contains 15 residues. Between the trimmed V and J ends, which lost 1 base and 0 bases, there was a span of 8 bases. CDR1 MGHRA and CDR2 YSYEKL come from the germline V gene. CDR3 coding DNA: TGCGCCAGCAGCCAAGGAGGGCTAAGCACAGATACGCAGTATTTT. The encoded protein is CASSQGGLSTDTQYF.

The chain has TRBV6-5 and TRBJ1-6, with 8 positions matching TRBD1. This CDR3 contains 13 residues. With V trimmed by 7 bases and J by 9 bases, 5 bases remained unmatched. The germline V gene encodes CDR1 MNHEY and CDR2 SVGAGI. The CDR3 coding sequence is TGTGCCAGCACCGGACAGGGAAGTTCACCCCTCCACTTT. Encoded protein: CASTGQGSSPLHF.

This clone was seen a handful of times. The V gene is TRBV4-3, the J gene TRBJ1-1, with 7 bases that match TRBD1. Per germline, CDR1 LGHNA and CDR2 YSLEER. The CDR3 is 15 amino acids. J was trimmed by 5 bases and V by 4 bases; bases with no gene match: 10. CDR3 coding DNA: TGCGCCAGCAGCCCTTATCAGGGGGATGTAACTGAAGCTTTCTTT. This sequence encodes CASSPYQGDVTEAFF.

V is TRBV9 and J is TRBJ1-1; TRBD1 agrees at 10 bases. There are 14 residues in the CDR3. Germline V gives CDR1 SGDLS, CDR2 YYNGEE. V gave up 6 bases and J gave up 5 bases; unmatched junction bases: 7. The CDR3 DNA sequence: TGTGCCAGCACGGATGGGACAGGGGAAACTGAAGCTTTCTTT. Translated, it gives CASTDGTGETEAFF.

This clone was counted a single time. This chain joins TRBV19 and TRBJ1-6; 9 positions agree with TRBD1. With V trimmed by 5 bases and J by 8 bases, 7 bases remained unmatched. Germline V gene data show CDR1 as LNHDA and CDR2 as SQIVND (reference sequence). This CDR3 contains 15 residues. The CDR3 DNA follows: TGTGCCAGTAGTGCCGCGACAGGGGGTTATTCACCCCTCCACTTT. This gives the protein CASSAATGGYSPLHF. Based on the CDR3 plus reference TRBV19 and TRBJ1-6, the full variable domain is DGGITQSPKYLFRKEGQNVTLSCEQNLNHDAMYWYRQDPGQGLRLIYYSQIVNDFQKGDIAEGYSVSREKKESFPLTVTSAQKNPTAFYLCASSAATGGYSPLHFGNGTRLTVT.

The J gene is TRBJ2-3, the V gene TRBV7-6, with a weak D call TRBD2 (5 bases). V gave up 2 bases and J gave up 1 base, with 7 bases separating them. The CDR3 runs to 14 residues. Germline loops: CDR1 SGHVS, CDR2 FNYEAQ. CDR3 amino acids: CASSLSGRTDTQYF. CDR3 nucleotides: TGTGCCAGCAGCTTAAGCGGACGCACAGATACGCAGTATTTT.

The chain links TRBV12-3 or TRBV12-4 to TRBJ1-2; weak D call: TRBD1 (6 bases). The CDR3 extends over 13 amino acids. Deletions cut 3 bases from V and 4 bases from J, with 9 bases between. The CDR3 DNA reads as TGTGCCAGCAGTTTTAAAGGGGGCTATGGCTACACCTTC. This codes for CASSFKGGYGYTF.

The chain uses TRBV4-2 and TRBJ2-2; 9 bases line up with TRBD2. The junction had 2 bases not matched to a gene; V was cut back by 8 bases and J by 1 base. The CDR3 consists of 14 residues. CDR1 LGHNA and CDR2 YNFKEQ come from the germline V gene. The CDR3 region is CASASGVNTGELFF. CDR3 in DNA: TGTGCCAGCGCTAGCGGGGTGAACACCGGGGAGCTGTTTTTT.

V is TRBV10-3 and J is TRBJ1-1, with TRBD1 as a possible D gene (5 bases). CDR1 and CDR2 from the germline V gene are ENHRY and SYGVKD. V lost 11 bases to trimming and J lost 5 bases, with 15 bases between them. This CDR3 has 12 residues. The CDR3 sequence is CASREGGTEAFF. The CDR3 nucleotides are TGTGCCTCCAGGGAAGGTGGTACTGAAGCTTTCTTT.

This chain links TRBV7-2 with TRBJ2-7; D may be TRBD2 (6 bases). This CDR3 region has 15 residues. Germline-derived CDR1 and CDR2 are SGHTA and FQGNSA. The V gene lost 7 bases and the J gene lost 7 bases, with 23 bases spanning the gap. CDR3 residues: CASTRRVGVSEEQYF. As DNA, the CDR3 is TGTGCCAGCACCCGGAGGGTGGGTGTTTCGGAAGAGCAGTACTTC.

This chain links TRBV11-2 with TRBJ2-4; 7 nucleotides agree with TRBD2. V lost 6 bases and J lost 0; bases outside the gene matches: 8. Germline CDR1 is SGHAT and CDR2 is FQNNGV. The CDR3 contains 16 residues. This CDR3 is CASRRPGGGAKNIQYF. The CDR3 nucleotides are TGTGCCAGCAGGAGGCCGGGCGGGGGAGCCAAAAACATTCAGTACTTC. Full variable domain (outside the CDR3, taken from reference TRBV11-2 and TRBJ2-4): EAGVAQSPRYKIIEKRQSVAFWCNPISGHATLYWYQQILGQGPKLLIQFQNNGVVDDSQLPKDRFSAERLKGVDSTLKIQPAKLEDSAVYLCASRRPGGGAKNIQYFGAGTRLSVL.

In nucleotides, the CDR3 is TGCGCCAGCAGCGCCGGGGGAAACATTCAGTACTTC. It yields the protein CASSAGGNIQYF. The rearrangement links TRBV5-1 to TRBJ2-4, with D possibly being TRBD2 (6 bases). V lost 4 bases, J lost 6 bases, and 8 bases lay in between. Germline CDR1 is SGHRS and CDR2 is YFSETQ. This CDR3 region has 12 residues.

The CDR3 is CASSIGNSNQPQHF. DNA for the CDR3: TGTGCCAGTAGTATCGGGAATAGCAATCAGCCCCAGCATTTT. The rearrangement links TRBV19 to TRBJ1-5, with D unclear. V lost 3 bases, J lost 0 bases, and 6 bases lay in between. CDR1 and CDR2 (germline): LNHDA, SQIVND (reference sequence). The CDR3 is made up of 14 amino acids.

This clone has more than one count but fewer than ten. CDR3 region: CASSGGARGEQYF. CDR3 coding DNA: TGTGCCAGCAGTGGAGGGGCCCGCGGCGAGCAGTACTTC. V and J are TRBV27 and TRBJ2-7; TRBD2 is a possible D gene (6 bases). Germline values: CDR1 MNHEY, CDR2 SMNVEV (reference sequence). The V end was cut by 5 bases, the J end by 6 bases, with 14 bases between. This CDR3 region has 13 residues.

The chain has TRBV3-1 (or the pseudogene TRBV3-2) and TRBJ1-2, with 9 bases identical to TRBD1. CDR1 is LGHDT and CDR2 is YNNKEL in the germline V gene (reference sequence). The junction had 10 bases not matched to a gene; V was cut back by 4 bases and J by 7 bases. The CDR3 spans 15 residues. The CDR3 DNA reads TGTGCCAGCAGCCGGGGGCGGGGACAGGGCTCTGGCTACACCTTC. Translated: CASSRGRGQGSGYTF.

The chain joins TRBV11-2 to TRBJ2-6; the match to TRBD1 covers 10 bases. The V gene's germline CDR1 is SGHAT and CDR2 FQNNGV. CDR3 length equals 17 residues. The V gene end was trimmed by 5 bases and the J gene end by 6 bases; junction bases not matched to a gene: 10. Here the CDR3 reads CASSPWTGGYEANVLTF. In DNA, the CDR3 is TGTGCCAGCAGCCCATGGACAGGGGGATACGAGGCCAACGTCCTGACTTTC.